This T cell receptor beta chain was sequenced in a study of control samples from healthy donors and cancer patients. Measured with immunoSEQ multiplex PCR; TCRdb has only the in-frame clones, and not every one. The table records roughly 52,000 clones, 85% to 95% of them present only once. This CDR3 has 13 residues. This receptor was identified in a man younger than 40 in good health. The sample taken for sequencing was blood. The chain is built from TRBV21-1 and TRBJ2-2; the table's D call, TRBD2, has no DNA check behind it. TRBV21-1 is given as a pseudogene. Written as DNA, the CDR3 is TGTGCCAGCATCAAGAGAGAAACCGGGGAGCTGTTTTTT. Its protein is CASIKRETGELFF.